One and the same sample provided the 31 T cell receptor beta chains below, sequenced in a study of CD8 T cells in ankylosing spondylitis. Study results and limitations: For ankylosing spondylitis blood, a TCR beta motif of 8 or 9 highly homologous variants appeared characteristic.

Antigens of these TCRs are unknown. MiXCR was run by TCRdb on the 5' RACE reads, yielding one entry per CDR3 protein. The sample has around 390,000 distinct CDR3 sequences; about 22% are singletons. Input material: blood, either unsorted or a sorted T cell fraction (not recorded which). These receptors were obtained from a male donor with ankylosing spondylitis.

This clonotype was counted a few times. This rearrangement joins TRBV29-1 to TRBJ1-4; D gene ambiguous. The CDR3 is 13 residues long. Germline V CDR1 and CDR2: SQVTM, ANQGSEA. Trimming left V 4 bases short and J 0 bases short, with 6 bases between. DNA of the CDR3: TGCAGCGTTGGACTACCAACTAATGAAAAACTGTTTTTT. Amino acids: CSVGLPTNEKLFF. Based on the CDR3 plus reference TRBV29-1 and TRBJ1-4, the full variable domain is SAVISQKPSRDICQRGTSLTIQCQVDSQVTMMFWYRQQPGQSLTLIATANQGSEATYESGFVIDKFPISRPNLTFSTLTVSNMSPEDSSIYLCSVGLPTNEKLFFGSGTQLSVL.

J is TRBJ1-3 and V is TRBV28; D gene uncertain. The length of the CDR3 is 14 residues. The germline CDR1 and CDR2 sequences are MDHEN and SYDVKM. V was pared by 4 bases and J by 0 bases, with 7 bases between. In DNA form, the CDR3 reads TGTGCCAGCAGTTCCCCCGGCTCTGGAAACACCATATATTTT. Its translation: CASSSPGSGNTIYF.

This clonotype was seen repeatedly, ten times or more. The chain uses TRBV29-1 and TRBJ1-1; weak D call: TRBD1 (5 bases). CDR1 is SQVTM, CDR2 ANQGSEA, per germline. V lost 2 bases, J lost 0 bases, and 16 bases lay in between. The CDR3 is made up of 16 amino acids. Written as DNA, the CDR3 is TGCAGCGTTGAAAGGTTGACGGGACGCATGAACACTGAAGCTTTCTTT. Encoded protein: CSVERLTGRMNTEAFF.

This clonotype turned up a few times. The germline gene is not matched at one end of the junction; a read error may be the cause. The chain couples TRBV3-1 to TRBJ2-3; TRBD2 aligns across 10 bases. The length of the CDR3 is 14 residues. The germline CDR1 and CDR2 sequences are LGHDT and YNNKEL (reference sequence). This CDR3 is CASSPIGELAGEHF. The DNA for the CDR3 is TGTGCCAGCAGCCCCATTGGGGAGCTAGCGGGAGAGCATTTT.

The chain employs TRBV7-3 and TRBJ2-3; 7 bases match TRBD1. This CDR3 contains 15 residues. From germline, CDR1 is SGHTA and CDR2 FQGTGA. With V trimmed by 3 bases and J by 7 bases, 10 bases remained unmatched. CDR3 DNA sequence: TGTGCCAGCAGCTTTACAGGGGACCTCCGATATACGCAGTATTTT. Translating it yields CASSFTGDLRYTQYF.

This clonotype was seen at least ten times. The chain links TRBV18 to TRBJ2-1; 7 positions agree with TRBD2. Germline CDR1 and CDR2: KGHSH and LQKENI. CDR3 length: 14 residues. Trimming took 3 bases from V and 8 from J; bases not matched to a gene: 7. The DNA for the CDR3 is TGTGCCAGCTCACCGGAGCGGGATAGGTATGAGCAGTTCTTC. Translation: CASSPERDRYEQFF. Variable domain in full (rest from reference TRBV18 and TRBJ2-1): NAGVMQNPRHLVRRRGQEARLRCSPMKGHSHVYWYRQLPEEGLKFMVYLQKENIIDESGMPKERFSAEFPKEGPSILRIQQVVRGDSAAYFCASSPERDRYEQFFGPGTRLTVL.

The chain joins TRBV19 to TRBJ1-5, with D unclear. CDR1 and CDR2 from the germline V gene are LNHDA and SQIVND (reference sequence). V dropped 5 bases and J dropped 16 bases, with 15 bases sitting between them. This CDR3 contains 11 residues. The CDR3 here is CASSGPGLLHF. DNA for the CDR3: TGTGCCAGTAGTGGACCAGGTTTACTTCATTTT.

The gene calls are TRBV20-1 and TRBJ1-1; D is uncertain. V shed 6 bases and J shed 8 bases, with 22 bases lying between them. The CDR3 contains 14 residues. Germline V gene data show CDR1 as DFQATT and CDR2 as SNEGSKA (reference sequence). As DNA, the CDR3 is TGCAGTGCAACATGGATCGGGTTTATATCGGAAGCTTTCTTT. It translates to CSATWIGFISEAFF.

This clonotype was seen a few times. This sequence joins TRBV6-1 and TRBJ2-3; 8 bases match TRBD2. Per the germline V gene, CDR1 is MNHNS and CDR2 is SASEGT. Trimming took 7 bases from V and 1 from J; bases not matched to a gene: 13. This CDR3 comprises 17 residues. In DNA, the CDR3 is TGTGCCAGCAACCTATACTCGGGCGGGGGGCGCACAGATACGCAGTATTTT. Translated: CASNLYSGGGRTDTQYF.

This chain connects TRBV20-1 to TRBJ1-2, with a weak D call TRBD1 (5 bases). Trimming took 4 bases from V and 4 from J, leaving 13 bases between them. The CDR3 sequence is 13 residues long. Looked up from germline, CDR1 is DFQATT and CDR2 is SNEGSKA (reference sequence). The CDR3 here is CSATLTETYGYTF. The CDR3 DNA is TGCAGTGCTACCCTGACAGAAACCTATGGCTACACCTTC.

The V call is TRBV3-1, the J call TRBJ1-2, with unresolved D. The CDR3 length is 14 residues. Trimming left V 2 bases short and J 8 bases short, with 15 bases between. The germline gives CDR1 LGHDT, CDR2 YNNKEL (reference sequence). DNA for the CDR3: TGTGCCAGCAGCCAACTTAATTTACAGAACGGCTACACCTTC. Translated, it gives CASSQLNLQNGYTF.

The table lists this clonotype with a few counts. The V and J genes are TRBV29-1 and TRBJ2-1, with D possibly being TRBD1 (6 bases). Between the trimmed V and J ends, which lost 1 base and 3 bases, there was a span of 10 bases. CDR1 SQVTM and CDR2 ANQGSEA come from the germline V gene. The CDR3 loop spans 14 amino acids. The CDR3 region is CSVEGAGVYNEQFF. Written as DNA, the CDR3 is TGCAGCGTTGAAGGGGCAGGGGTCTACAATGAGCAGTTCTTC.

The chain couples TRBV10-3 to TRBJ1-6, with 9 bases matching TRBD1. V shed 7 bases and J 5 bases; nucleotides not matched to a gene: 6. Germline V lookup: CDR1 ENHRY, CDR2 SYGVKD. The CDR3 contains 15 residues. CDR3 residues: CAIKWGQGDNSPLHF. Written as DNA, the CDR3 is TGTGCCATCAAATGGGGACAGGGCGATAATTCACCCCTCCACTTT.

This clonotype was seen a handful of times. The chain has TRBV11-3 and TRBJ2-7; TRBD2 aligns across 9 bases. Germline trimming cut 2 bases from V and 2 bases from J; bases unmatched to any gene: 4. Germline V gene lookup returns CDR1 SGHNT and CDR2 YENEEA. The CDR3 has 15 amino acids. The CDR3 nucleotides are TGTGCCAGCAGCTTAAGGCTAGCGGGAACCTACGAGCAGTACTTC. As protein: CASSLRLAGTYEQYF.

Ten or more counts support this clonotype. The V call is TRBV28, the J call TRBJ2-2; perhaps TRBD2 as D (5 bases). Germline CDR1 MDHEN, CDR2 SYDVKM. The CDR3 runs to 14 residues. The V end lost 8 bases, the J end lost 3 bases, and 13 bases lay between the germline ends. CDR3: CASRSREHTGELFF. The CDR3 bases are TGTGCCAGCCGGAGTCGGGAACACACCGGGGAGCTGTTTTTT.

V and J are TRBV5-6 and TRBJ1-2, with 8 positions matching TRBD1. The CDR3 is 13 amino acids. Germline V gene sequence: CDR1 SGHDT, CDR2 YYEEEE. With 5 bases clipped from V and 3 bases from J, the junction kept 3 bases outside the gene matches. The CDR3 coding sequence is TGTGCCAGCAGAGGACAGGGCTACTATGGCTACACCTTC. Its translation: CASRGQGYYGYTF.

This clonotype was observed a few times. This chain joins TRBV20-1 and TRBJ1-4, with D possibly matching TRBD1 (5 bases). Trimming took 3 bases from V and 7 from J, leaving 15 bases between them. In germline, CDR1 is DFQATT, CDR2 SNEGSKA (reference sequence). The CDR3 has 14 amino acids. The CDR3 sequence is CSASNRMRVEKLFF. CDR3 bases: TGCAGTGCTAGTAACAGGATGAGGGTTGAAAAACTGTTTTTT.

In its sample, this clonotype was seen a few times. The rearrangement joins TRBV20-1 to TRBJ1-6; D perhaps matches TRBD1 (5 bases). This CDR3 is 14 amino acids long. With 4 bases removed from V and 1 base from J, the gap between germline ends came to 8 bases. Germline CDR1 reads DFQATT; CDR2 reads SNEGSKA (reference sequence). CDR3 in DNA: TGCAGTGCTACAGACAGATCCTATAATTCACCCCTCCACTTT. Translating it yields CSATDRSYNSPLHF.

This clonotype was detected a few times. The chain uses TRBV29-1 and TRBJ2-5; perhaps TRBD2 as D (6 bases). This CDR3 is 17 amino acids long. The V end lost 6 bases, the J end lost 2 bases, and 25 bases lay between the germline ends. Germline CDR1 and CDR2: SQVTM and ANQGSEA. The CDR3 here is CSVRTRLILAIQETQYF. CDR3 in DNA: TGCAGCGTCCGAACGCGCCTTATCCTAGCGATACAAGAGACCCAGTACTTC.

The gene calls are TRBV6-5 and TRBJ2-4; no firm D call. CDR1 MNHEY and CDR2 SVGAGI come from the germline V gene. This CDR3 is 15 amino acids long. Trimming took off 2 bases at V and 4 bases at J, with 12 bases between the two ends. This CDR3 is CASSYGAHWKNIQYF. DNA of the CDR3: TGTGCCAGCAGTTACGGTGCCCACTGGAAAAACATTCAGTACTTC.

The chain recombines TRBV20-1 with TRBJ2-7; D is possibly TRBD1 (6 bases). Germline-derived CDR1 and CDR2 are DFQATT and SNEGSKA (reference sequence). Trimming left V 6 bases short and J 0 bases short, with 12 bases between. CDR3 length equals 13 residues. This CDR3 is CSAWTESSYEQYF. The CDR3 DNA reads as TGCAGTGCCTGGACAGAGAGCTCCTACGAGCAGTACTTC.

The rearrangement links TRBV28 to TRBJ2-2; TRBD2 is a possible D gene (6 bases). The CDR3 has 13 amino acids. V shed 10 bases and J shed 4 bases, with 13 bases lying between them. Germline V gene sequence: CDR1 MDHEN, CDR2 SYDVKM. CDR3 nucleotide sequence: TGTGCCACCGGAAGCGGGCCCACCGGGGAGCTGTTTTTT. Protein product: CATGSGPTGELFF.

This clonotype was seen only a few times. This sequence joins TRBV4-2 and TRBJ2-2; 12 bases map to TRBD2. In germline, CDR1 is LGHNA, CDR2 YNFKEQ. The CDR3 has 17 residues. V shed 2 bases and J 6 bases; nucleotides not matched to a gene: 7. The CDR3 here is CASSQPLAGGDPGELFF. The CDR3 DNA is TGTGCCAGCAGCCAACCCCTAGCGGGAGGGGATCCCGGGGAGCTGTTTTTT.

This clonotype was detected only a few times. V usage is TRBV28 and J usage is TRBJ2-3; D unresolved. Between the trimmed V and J ends, which lost 8 bases and 0 bases, there was a span of 15 bases. CDR1 and CDR2 from the germline V gene are MDHEN and SYDVKM. This CDR3 has 15 amino acids. The CDR3 DNA sequence: TGTGCCAGCGCTTCCGTCGGTTCAAGCACAGATACGCAGTATTTT. It is translated as CASASVGSSTDTQYF.

This clonotype was observed a few times. The chain recombines TRBV5-1 with TRBJ1-4, with D maybe TRBD1 (6 bases). Germline loops: CDR1 SGHRS, CDR2 YFSETQ. V lost 3 bases to trimming and J lost 7 bases, with 13 bases between them. This CDR3 spans 14 amino acids. CDR3 bases: TGCGCCAGCAGCTCGAGGGGGGGGAGTGAAAAACTGTTTTTT. Amino acids: CASSSRGGSEKLFF.

This clonotype occurred many times. The chain is built from TRBV7-8 and TRBJ2-7; D is possibly TRBD1 (5 bases). Germline CDR1 and CDR2: SGHVS and FQNEAQ. This CDR3 comprises 13 residues. The germline V and J ends were trimmed by 3 bases and 2 bases, with 8 bases remaining between them. CDR3 sequence reads: CASSFQGTYEQYF. The DNA of the CDR3 is TGTGCCAGCAGCTTCCAGGGAACCTACGAGCAGTACTTC. Together with reference TRBV7-8 and TRBJ2-7, the CDR3 gives the full variable domain: GAGVSQSPRYKVAKRGQDVALRCDPISGHVSLFWYQQALGQGPEFLTYFQNEAQLDKSGLPSDRFFAERPEGSVSTLKIQRTQQEDSAVYLCASSFQGTYEQYFGPGTRLTVT.

The rearrangement uses TRBV7-9 and TRBJ2-3; D is possibly TRBD1 (5 bases). This CDR3 region has 13 residues. V was cut by 6 bases and J by 8 bases, with 15 bases left in between. Germline V gives CDR1 SEHNR, CDR2 FQNEAQ (reference sequence). DNA for the CDR3: TGTGCCAGCAGTCCTAGGGTAGGGGCTACGCAGTATTTT. Protein sequence: CASSPRVGATQYF.

V gene TRBV5-1 combines with J gene TRBJ2-5; D is ambiguous. The germline gives CDR1 SGHRS, CDR2 YFSETQ. CDR3 length: 12 residues. V lost 5 bases, J lost 0 bases, and 5 bases lay in between. The CDR3 sequence: CASRVYQETQYF. The CDR3 nucleotides read TGCGCCAGCAGGGTGTACCAAGAGACCCAGTACTTC.

The CDR3 is CASSATLIGELFF. DNA for the CDR3: TGTGCCAGCAGCGCTACCCTCATCGGGGAGCTGTTTTTT. The chain combines TRBV7-3 with TRBJ2-2, with D uncertain. Deletions cut 5 bases from V and 7 bases from J, with 11 bases between. Germline CDR1 reads SGHTA; CDR2 reads FQGTGA. The CDR3 is 13 residues long.

This chain uses TRBV5-8 with TRBJ2-1; 8 bases are shared with TRBD1. With V trimmed by 4 bases and J by 13 bases, 10 bases remained unmatched. Germline values: CDR1 SGHTS, CDR2 YDEGEE. The CDR3 loop spans 13 amino acids. The CDR3 reads CASSRPGQERQFF. DNA for the CDR3: TGTGCCAGCAGCCGGCCGGGACAGGAAAGACAGTTCTTC.

The rearrangement links TRBV5-6 to TRBJ2-5, with D uncertain. Per the germline V gene, CDR1 is SGHDT and CDR2 is YYEEEE. V was clipped by 0 bases and J by 5 bases, with 11 bases between them. The CDR3 loop spans 14 amino acids. This chain's CDR3 is CASSLGASLETQYF. The CDR3 DNA reads TGTGCCAGCAGCTTGGGGGCTAGTTTGGAGACCCAGTACTTC.